This T cell receptor (beta chain) comes out of a study of CD8+ T cells in alopecia areata. Study information: Affected scalp percentage gauged treated patients' severity. Overall study findings and caveats: There were many expanded lesional clones persisting in scalp and blood during tofacitinib. The study found tofacitinib significantly decreased scalp clonality and expanded CD8+ clones among the top 100.

Following extraction, RNA underwent reverse transcription to cDNA, which served as the sequencing template. The method was immunoSEQ multiplex PCR; TCRdb's version includes in-frame clones alone and lacks a portion of them. The sample carries about 210,000 clones, roughly three fifths recorded once. The CDR3 contains 16 residues. Germline CDR1 is MDHEN and CDR2 is SYDVKM. V was trimmed by 3 bases and J by 0 bases, leaving 9 bases between them. Turning to this clone: Its antigen is unidentified.

Treatment noted: oral pan-JAK inhibitor, 5-10 mg twice daily. Lesional scalp tissue (obtained by punch biopsy) and peripheral blood were collected from alopecia areata patients. Here the sequenced sample was CD4+ T cells sorted from blood, taken around week 42, from a patient treated with tofacitinib. This clonotype was sampled from a human donor with alopecia areata. This chain uses TRBV28 with TRBJ2-6, with TRBD2 as a possible D gene (6 bases). The DNA for the CDR3 is TGTGCCAGCAGTTTCCTCGGGAGCTCTGGGGCCAACGTCCTGACTTTC. Encoded protein: CASSFLGSSGANVLTF. Full variable domain (outside the CDR3, taken from reference TRBV28 and TRBJ2-6): DVKVTQSSRYLVKRTGEKVFLECVQDMDHENMFWYRQDPGLGLRLIYFSYDVKMKEKGDIPEGYSVSREKKERFSLILESASTNQTSMYLCASSFLGSSGANVLTFGAGSRLTVL.